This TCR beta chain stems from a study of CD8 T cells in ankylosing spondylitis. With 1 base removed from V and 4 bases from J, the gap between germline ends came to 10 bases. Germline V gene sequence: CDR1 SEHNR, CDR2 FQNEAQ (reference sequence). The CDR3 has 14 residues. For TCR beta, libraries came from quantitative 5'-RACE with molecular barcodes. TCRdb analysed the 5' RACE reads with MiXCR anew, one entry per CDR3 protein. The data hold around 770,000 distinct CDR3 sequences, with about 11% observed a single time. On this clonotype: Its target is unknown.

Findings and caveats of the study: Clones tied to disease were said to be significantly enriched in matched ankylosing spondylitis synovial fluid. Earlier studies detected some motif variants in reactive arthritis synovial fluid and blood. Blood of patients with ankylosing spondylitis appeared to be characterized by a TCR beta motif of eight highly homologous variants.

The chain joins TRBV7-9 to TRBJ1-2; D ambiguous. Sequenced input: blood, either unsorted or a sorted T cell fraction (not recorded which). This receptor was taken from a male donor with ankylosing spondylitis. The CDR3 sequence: CASSLENGIYGYTF. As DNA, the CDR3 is TGTGCCAGCAGCTTAGAAAACGGAATCTATGGCTACACCTTC.